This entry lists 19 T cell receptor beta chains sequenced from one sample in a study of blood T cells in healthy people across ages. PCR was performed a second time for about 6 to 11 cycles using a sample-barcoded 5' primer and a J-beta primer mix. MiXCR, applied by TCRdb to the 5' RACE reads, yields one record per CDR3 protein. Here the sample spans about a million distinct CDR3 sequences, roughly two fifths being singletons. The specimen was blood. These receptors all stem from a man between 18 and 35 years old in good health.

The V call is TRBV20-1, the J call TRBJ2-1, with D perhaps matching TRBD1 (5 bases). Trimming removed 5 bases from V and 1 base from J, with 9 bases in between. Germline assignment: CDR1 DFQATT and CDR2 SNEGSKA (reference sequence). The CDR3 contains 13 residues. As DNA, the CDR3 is TGCAGTGCTCCCAGGGTTTCCTACAATGAGCAGTTCTTC. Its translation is CSAPRVSYNEQFF.

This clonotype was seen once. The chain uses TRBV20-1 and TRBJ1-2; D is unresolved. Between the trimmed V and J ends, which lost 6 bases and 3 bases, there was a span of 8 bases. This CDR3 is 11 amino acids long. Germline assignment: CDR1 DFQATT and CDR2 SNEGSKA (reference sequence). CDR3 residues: CSAGNHYGYTF. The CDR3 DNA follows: TGCAGTGCCGGGAACCACTATGGCTACACCTTC.

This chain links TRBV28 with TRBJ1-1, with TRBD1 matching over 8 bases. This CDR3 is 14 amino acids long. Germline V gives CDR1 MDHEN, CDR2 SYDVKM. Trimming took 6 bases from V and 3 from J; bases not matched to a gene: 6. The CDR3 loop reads CASSRTGRYTEAFF. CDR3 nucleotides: TGTGCCAGCAGCCGGACAGGGAGGTACACTGAAGCTTTCTTT.

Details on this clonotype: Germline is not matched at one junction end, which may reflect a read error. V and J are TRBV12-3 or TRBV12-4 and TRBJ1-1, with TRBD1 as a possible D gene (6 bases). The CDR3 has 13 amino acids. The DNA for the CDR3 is TGTGCCAGCAGTTTGGACTGGGACACCGAAGCTTTCTTT. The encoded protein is CASSLDWDTEAFF.

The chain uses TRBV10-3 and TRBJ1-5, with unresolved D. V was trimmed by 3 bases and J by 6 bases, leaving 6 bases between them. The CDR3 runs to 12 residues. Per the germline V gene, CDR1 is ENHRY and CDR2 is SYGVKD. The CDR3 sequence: CAISEQSQPQHF. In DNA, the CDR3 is TGTGCCATCAGTGAACAGAGTCAGCCCCAGCATTTT.

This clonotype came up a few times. The CDR3 loop reads CASRPGSPYNSPLHF. In nucleotides, the CDR3 is TGTGCCAGCAGACCAGGGTCACCCTATAATTCACCCCTCCACTTT. This rearrangement joins TRBV12-3 or TRBV12-4 to TRBJ1-6, with D possibly being TRBD1 (5 bases). This CDR3 comprises 15 residues. Trimming took off 6 bases at V and 2 bases at J, with 11 bases between the two ends.

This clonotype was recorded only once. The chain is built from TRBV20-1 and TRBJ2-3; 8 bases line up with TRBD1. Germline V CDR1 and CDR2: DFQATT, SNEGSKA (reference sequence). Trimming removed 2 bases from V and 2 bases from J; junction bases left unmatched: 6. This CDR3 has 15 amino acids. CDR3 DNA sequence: TGCAGTGCTAGATCCTACAGGGGGTCCACAGATACGCAGTATTTT. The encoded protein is CSARSYRGSTDTQYF.

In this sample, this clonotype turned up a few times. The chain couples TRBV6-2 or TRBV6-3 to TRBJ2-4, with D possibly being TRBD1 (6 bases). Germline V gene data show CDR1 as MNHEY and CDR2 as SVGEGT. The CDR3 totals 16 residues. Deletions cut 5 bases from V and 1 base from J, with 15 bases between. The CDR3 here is CASSIQGNKAKNIQYF. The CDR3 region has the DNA TGTGCCAGCAGTATACAGGGCAATAAGGCCAAAAACATTCAGTACTTC.

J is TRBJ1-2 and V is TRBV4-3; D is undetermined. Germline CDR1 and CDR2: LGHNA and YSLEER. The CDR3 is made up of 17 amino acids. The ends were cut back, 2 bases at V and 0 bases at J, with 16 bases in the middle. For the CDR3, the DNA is TGCGCCAGCAGCCAAAGTACCAGGACCTCTTCTAACTATGGCTACACCTTC. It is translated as CASSQSTRTSSNYGYTF.

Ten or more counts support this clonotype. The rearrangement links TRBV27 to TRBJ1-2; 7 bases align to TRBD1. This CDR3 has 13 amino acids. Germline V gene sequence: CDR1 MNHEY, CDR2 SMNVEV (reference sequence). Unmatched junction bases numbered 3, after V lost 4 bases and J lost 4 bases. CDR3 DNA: TGTGCCAGCAGTTCCTGGGACAGCTATGGCTACACCTTC. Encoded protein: CASSSWDSYGYTF.

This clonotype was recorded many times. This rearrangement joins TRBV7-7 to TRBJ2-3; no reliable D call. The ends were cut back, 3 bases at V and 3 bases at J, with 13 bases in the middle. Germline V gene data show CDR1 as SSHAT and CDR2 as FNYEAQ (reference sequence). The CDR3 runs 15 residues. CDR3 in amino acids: CASSLGSSGTDTQYF. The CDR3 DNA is TGTGCCAGCAGCTTGGGGTCCTCCGGGACAGATACGCAGTATTTT.

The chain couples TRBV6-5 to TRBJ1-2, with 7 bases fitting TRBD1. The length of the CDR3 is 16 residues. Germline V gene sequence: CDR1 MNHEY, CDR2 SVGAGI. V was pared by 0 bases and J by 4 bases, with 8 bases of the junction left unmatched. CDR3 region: CASSYSGQTPSYGYTF. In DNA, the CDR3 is TGTGCCAGCAGTTACTCGGGACAGACGCCCAGCTATGGCTACACCTTC.

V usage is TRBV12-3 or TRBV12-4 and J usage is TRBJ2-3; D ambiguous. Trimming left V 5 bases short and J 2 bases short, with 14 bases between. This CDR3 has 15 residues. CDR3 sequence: CASSSPFAATDTQYF. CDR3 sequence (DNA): TGTGCCAGCAGTAGCCCATTCGCCGCCACAGATACGCAGTATTTT.

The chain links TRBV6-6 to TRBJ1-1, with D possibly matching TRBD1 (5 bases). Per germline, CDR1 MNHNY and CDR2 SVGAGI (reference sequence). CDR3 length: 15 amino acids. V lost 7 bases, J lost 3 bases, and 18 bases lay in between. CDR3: CASTSGGARDTEAFF. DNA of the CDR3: TGTGCCAGCACCAGCGGCGGGGCGCGGGACACTGAAGCTTTCTTT.

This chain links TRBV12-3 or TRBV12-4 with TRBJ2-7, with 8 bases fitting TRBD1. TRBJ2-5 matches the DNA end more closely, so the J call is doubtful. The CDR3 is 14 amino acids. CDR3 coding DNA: TGTGCCAGCAGTTCGACGGACAGGGCGGAGACCCAGTACTTC. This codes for CASSSTDRAETQYF.

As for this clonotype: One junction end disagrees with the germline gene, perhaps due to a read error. CDR3 bases: TGTGCTAGCAGCGTGGGGCTAGCGGGGTCTAACCCCTACGAGCAGTACTTC. This encodes CASSVGLAGSNPYEQYF. The rearrangement links TRBV7-2 to TRBJ2-7; 9 bases line up with TRBD2. Germline CDR1 is SGHTA and CDR2 is FQGNSA. The CDR3 length is 17 residues.

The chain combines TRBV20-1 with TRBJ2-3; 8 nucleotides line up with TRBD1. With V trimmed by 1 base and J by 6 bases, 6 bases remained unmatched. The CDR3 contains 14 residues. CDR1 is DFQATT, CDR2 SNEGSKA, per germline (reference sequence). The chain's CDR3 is CSARGGQGSDTQYF. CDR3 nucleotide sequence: TGCAGTGCTAGAGGTGGACAGGGCAGCGATACGCAGTATTTT.

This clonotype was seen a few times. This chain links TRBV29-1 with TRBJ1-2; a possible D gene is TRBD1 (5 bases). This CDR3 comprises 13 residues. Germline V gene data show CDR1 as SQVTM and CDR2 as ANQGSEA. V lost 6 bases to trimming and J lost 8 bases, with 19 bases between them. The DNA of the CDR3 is TGCAGCGTCGCAAAGGCAGGGTTTCAGGGCTACACCTTC. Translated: CSVAKAGFQGYTF.

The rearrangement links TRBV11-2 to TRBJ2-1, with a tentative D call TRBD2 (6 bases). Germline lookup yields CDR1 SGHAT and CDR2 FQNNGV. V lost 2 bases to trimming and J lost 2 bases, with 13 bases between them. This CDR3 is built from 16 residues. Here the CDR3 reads CASSLSGGNPYNEQFF. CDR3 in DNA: TGTGCCAGCAGCTTAAGTGGAGGGAACCCCTACAATGAGCAGTTCTTC. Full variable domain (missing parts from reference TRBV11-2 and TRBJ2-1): EAGVAQSPRYKIIEKRQSVAFWCNPISGHATLYWYQQILGQGPKLLIQFQNNGVVDDSQLPKDRFSAERLKGVDSTLKIQPAKLEDSAVYLCASSLSGGNPYNEQFFGPGTRLTVL.